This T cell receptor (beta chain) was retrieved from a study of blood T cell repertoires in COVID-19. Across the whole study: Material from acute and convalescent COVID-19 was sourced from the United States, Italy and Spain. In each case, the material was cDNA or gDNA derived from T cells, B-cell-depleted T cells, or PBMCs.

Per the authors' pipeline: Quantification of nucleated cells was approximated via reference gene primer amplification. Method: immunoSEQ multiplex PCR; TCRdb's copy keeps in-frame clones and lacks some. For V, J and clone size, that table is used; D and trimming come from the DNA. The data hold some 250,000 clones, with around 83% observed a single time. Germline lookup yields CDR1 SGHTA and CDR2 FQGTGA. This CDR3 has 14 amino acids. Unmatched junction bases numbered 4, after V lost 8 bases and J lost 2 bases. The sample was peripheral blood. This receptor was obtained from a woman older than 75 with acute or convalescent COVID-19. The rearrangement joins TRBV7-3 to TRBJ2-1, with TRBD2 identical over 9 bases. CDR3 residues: CASALAGAYNEQFF. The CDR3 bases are TGTGCCAGCGCCTTAGCGGGGGCCTACAATGAGCAGTTCTTC.